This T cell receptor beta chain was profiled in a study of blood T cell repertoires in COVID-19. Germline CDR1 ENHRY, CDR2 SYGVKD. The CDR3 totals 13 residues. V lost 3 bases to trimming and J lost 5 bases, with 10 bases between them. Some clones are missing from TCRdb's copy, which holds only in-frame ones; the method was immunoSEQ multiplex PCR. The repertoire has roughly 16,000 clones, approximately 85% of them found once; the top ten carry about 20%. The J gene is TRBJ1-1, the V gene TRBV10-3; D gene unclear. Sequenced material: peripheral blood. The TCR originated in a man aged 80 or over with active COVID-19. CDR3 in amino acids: CAISEPQVTEAFF. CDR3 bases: TGTGCCATCAGTGAACCCCAGGTAACTGAAGCTTTCTTT.